Below are 16 T cell receptor beta chains sequenced from a single sample in a study of tumor-infiltrating lymphocytes in primary liver carcinoma. Making TCR beta cDNA involved around 540 ng total RNA and a constant-region primer. The TCR beta library was amplified through three nested multiplex PCR rounds in a modified ARM-PCR procedure. The opening two PCR rounds, 10 cycles each, paired TRBV1-TRBV30 forward primers with a C-beta reverse primer. TCRdb reprocessed the multiplex PCR reads via MiXCR and lists one record per CDR3 protein. Among about 100,000 distinct CDR3 sequences listed, 55% to 70% were seen once. Both RNA and DNA were isolated together from around 20-30 mg of bulk tissue that had not been sorted. Input material: liver tumor tissue from sampling region 5. Subset reported: tumor region T5, tumor centre. These receptors were obtained from an older woman with primary liver carcinoma and hepatitis B virus infection.

This clonotype was seen ten or more times. The chain is built from TRBV7-9 and TRBJ1-1; maybe TRBD1 (5 bases). The CDR3 totals 14 residues. Germline values: CDR1 SEHNR, CDR2 FQNEAQ (reference sequence). Trimming removed 0 bases from V and 6 bases from J, with 11 bases in between. CDR3 sequence: CASSLALMGAEAFF. The DNA for the CDR3 is TGTGCCAGCAGCTTAGCTCTCATGGGGGCTGAAGCTTTCTTT.

This clonotype was detected only a few times. A read error is possible here, since a much larger clone lies one base away. CDR3 sequence (DNA): TGTGCCAGCAGTGTTCGACTAGCGGGTTTTATTAGCCCCTACAATGAGCAGTTCTTC. It specifies CASSVRLAGFISPYNEQFF. J is TRBJ2-1 and V is TRBV6-1; 10 bases fit TRBD2. The CDR3 sequence is 19 residues long. Germline values: CDR1 MNHNS, CDR2 SASEGT. The J segment lost 2 bases and the V segment lost 4 bases, leaving 14 bases of the junction unmatched.

Details on this clonotype: Germline is not matched at one junction end, which may reflect a read error. The V and J genes are TRBV12-3 or TRBV12-4 and TRBJ2-7, with 8 bases fitting TRBD1. The CDR3 is made up of 15 amino acids. The CDR3, as DNA: TGTGTCAGCAGTTTTGGACAGGGCATCCCCCACGAGCAGTACTTC. Encoded protein: CVSSFGQGIPHEQYF.

As regards this clonotype: A much larger clone differs from this one at a single base, so this may be a read error. The gene calls are TRBV12-3 or TRBV12-4 and TRBJ2-2; D not certain. The V and J ends lost 5 bases and 3 bases respectively, with 10 bases between them. The CDR3 is 14 residues long. The CDR3 sequence: CASSLLKDTGELFF. The CDR3 DNA follows: TGTGCCAGCAGTCTACTCAAGGACACCGGGGAGCTGTTTTTT.

This clonotype is a singleton in its sample. The junction departs from germline at one end; a sequencing error may be responsible. The CDR3 is CANSLVDTQYF. DNA of the CDR3: TGTGCCAACAGTTTGGTAGATACGCAATATTTT. The rearrangement joins TRBV12-3 or TRBV12-4 to TRBJ2-3, with D unclear. The CDR3 spans 11 residues.

Concerning this clonotype itself: The junction and the germline gene differ at one end; a read error may be behind it. The rearrangement uses TRBV11-2 and TRBJ2-7; possibly TRBD2 for D (6 bases). This CDR3 contains 14 residues. CDR1 SGHAT and CDR2 FQNNGV come from the germline V gene. CDR3 coding DNA: TGTGCCAGTAGCTTGACTAGTTGGAGTTACGAGCAGTACTTC. This gives the protein CASSLTSWSYEQYF.

This sequence joins TRBV11-2 and TRBJ2-3, with 8 positions matching TRBD2. Germline V gene sequence: CDR1 SGHAT, CDR2 FQNNGV. V was pared by 7 bases and J by 7 bases, with 13 bases of the junction left unmatched. The CDR3 extends over 15 amino acids. The CDR3 DNA reads TGTGCCAGCAACCCTGGGCTAGCGGGCCCAAATACGCAGTATTTT. The encoded protein is CASNPGLAGPNTQYF.

Comments on this clonotype: Since no conserved phenylalanine or tryptophan closes the CDR3, a read error is the likely cause. The gene calls are TRBV9 and TRBJ2-1, with D possibly TRBD2 on 5 matching bases. Germline-derived CDR1 and CDR2 are SGDLS and YYNGEE. V shed 6 bases and J shed 7 bases, with 20 bases lying between them. The CDR3 is 15 amino acids. CDR3 sequence: CASTPLSGGGNEQFI. The DNA of the CDR3 is TGTGCCAGCACCCCATTGAGCGGAGGCGGGAATGAGCAGTTCATC.

This clonotype showed up many times. The chain recombines TRBV29-1 with TRBJ2-7, with 11 bases lining up with TRBD2. Unmatched junction bases numbered 7, after V lost 6 bases and J lost 0 bases. The CDR3 loop spans 15 amino acids. CDR1 is SQVTM, CDR2 ANQGSEA, per germline. CDR3 region: CSVRGLAVNSYEQYF. Here the CDR3 DNA reads TGCAGCGTCCGGGGACTAGCGGTAAACTCCTACGAGCAGTACTTC.

Turning to this clonotype: Germline is not matched at one junction end, which may reflect a read error. This chain joins TRBV5-1 and TRBJ2-3; D ambiguous. Germline lookup yields CDR1 SGHRS and CDR2 YFSETQ. The length of the CDR3 is 12 residues. The CDR3: CASSWTTDTQCF. The CDR3, as DNA: TGCGCCAGCAGCTGGACCACAGATACGCAGTGTTTT.

This chain connects TRBV28 to TRBJ2-1; D unresolved. The germline gives CDR1 MDHEN, CDR2 SYDVKM. Trimming took 5 bases from V and 0 from J, leaving 11 bases between them. There are 15 residues in the CDR3. CDR3 protein: CASSHQKGSYNEQFF. The CDR3, as DNA: TGTGCCAGCAGTCATCAAAAAGGCTCCTACAATGAGCAGTTCTTC.

In this sample, this clonotype turned up once. The rearrangement uses TRBV29-1 and TRBJ1-1; possibly TRBD1 for D (5 bases). Germline V gene sequence: CDR1 SQVTM, CDR2 ANQGSEA. CDR3 size: 12 residues. Trimming shortened V by 7 bases and J by 12 bases, and 21 bases separated the two germline ends. The CDR3, as DNA: TGCAGCGCAGCTGGTGGGGCGGAACAAACTTTCTTT. It specifies CSAAGGAEQTFF.

This clonotype has only a few counts. The chain is built from TRBV2 and TRBJ2-3; possibly TRBD1 for D (5 bases). V was clipped by 6 bases and J by 5 bases, with 18 bases between them. The CDR3 totals 15 residues. Germline-derived CDR1 and CDR2 are SNHLY and FYNNEI. Here the CDR3 reads CASSNGDRPGDTQYF. Here the CDR3 DNA reads TGTGCCAGCAGCAACGGCGACAGACCCGGAGATACGCAGTATTTT. The whole variable domain, remainder taken from reference TRBV2 and TRBJ2-3, is EPEVTQTPSHQVTQMGQEVILRCVPISNHLYFYWYRQILGQKVEFLVSFYNNEISEKSEIFDDQFSVERPDGSNFTLKIRSTKLEDSAMYFCASSNGDRPGDTQYFGPGTRLTVL.

On this clonotype itself: A much larger clone differs from this one at a single base, so this may be a read error. The chain employs TRBV6-6 and TRBJ2-1; 11 nucleotides match TRBD2. The CDR3 totals 13 residues. Germline V gene lookup returns CDR1 MNHNY and CDR2 SVGAGI (reference sequence). The CDR3 is CTTETSGIGEQFF. The CDR3 DNA reads TGTACCACTGAGACTAGCGGGATAGGTGAGCAGTTCTTC.

This clonotype was observed a few times. This chain joins TRBV5-1 and TRBJ2-1, with 8 bases fitting TRBD2. V was clipped by 5 bases and J by 8 bases; unmatched bases: 9. CDR3 size: 14 residues. The germline V gene encodes CDR1 SGHRS and CDR2 YFSETQ. CDR3 in amino acids: CASRFGTSFDEQFF. In nucleotides, the CDR3 is TGCGCCAGCAGATTTGGGACTAGTTTTGATGAGCAGTTCTTC.

The chain employs TRBV19 and TRBJ1-5; 8 bases agree with TRBD1. V dropped 7 bases and J dropped 4; count of bases not matched to a gene: 15. The CDR3 contains 17 residues. Germline loops: CDR1 LNHDA, CDR2 SQIVND (reference sequence). CDR3 amino acids: CASNPRRTGRSNQPQHF. In DNA, the CDR3 is TGTGCCAGTAACCCCAGGCGGACAGGGCGATCAAATCAGCCCCAGCATTTT.